Described below is a single T cell receptor beta chain sequence and its context. Its antigen is currently unknown. These data originate in a study of T cell responses to AZD1222 COVID-19 vaccine. The assay was immunoSEQ multiplex PCR, and TCRdb's table has in-frame clones only and misses some. Of around 120,000 clones in the sample, more than 90% are singletons; the top ten hold around 1.1%. Points from the study as a whole: Sampling captured repertoires only after the peak T cell response. Spike-wide coverage was observed for vaccine-associated CD4 TCRs, with dominant responses at 160-218 and 743-854. Baseline serology detected seropositivity in only a handful of AZD1222 recipients. The sample set comprised mostly white British donors with more females, and clonal diversity was possibly underestimated.

This CDR3 contains 15 residues. V was clipped by 4 bases and J by 4 bases; unmatched bases: 10. The rearrangement joins TRBV5-3 to TRBJ1-2; 7 bases map to TRBD1. TRBV5-3 qualifies as an ORF whose function is uncertain. The sample consisted of peripheral blood, taken 28 days after the second AZD1222 dose. The receptor was derived from an adult who received the AZD1222 COVID-19 vaccine. The CDR3 coding sequence is TGTGCCAGAAGCAGACCGGGACAGCAAAGCTATGGCTACACCTTC. Translated: CARSRPGQQSYGYTF.